The sequence of this TCR beta chain was determined in a study of blood T cell repertoires in COVID-19. Study-level information: T cells, B-cell-depleted T cells, or PBMCs provided the cDNA or gDNA that served as material.

TCRdb keeps only in-frame clones here, not all; method: immunoSEQ multiplex PCR. Of tens of thousands of clones in the sample, around 90% were seen once. This CDR3 is built from 12 residues. The germline gives CDR1 LNHDA, CDR2 SQIVND (reference sequence). V shed 5 bases and J shed 5 bases, with 9 bases lying between them. The sample taken for sequencing was peripheral blood. The gene calls are TRBV19 and TRBJ1-2, with D hard to call. The source of this sequence is a woman older than 75 with active COVID-19. The CDR3 loop is CASSLVGYGYTF. CDR3 coding DNA: TGTGCCAGTAGTCTTGTCGGGTATGGCTACACCTTC.